The clone carrying this TCR beta chain has only a few counts. With a duration under 2 months, the hyperthyroidism was newly diagnosed in patients aged 18 to 65. The data are from a study of T cells in Graves' hyperthyroidism and ophthalmopathy. The wider study: Peripheral blood draws took place at initial diagnosis, ahead of any treatment.

The TCR beta CDR3 regions underwent amplification using RNA transcripts as the source. HTBI primers were the set used in a first-round RT-PCR of the TCR CDR3. TCRdb reprocessed the multiplex PCR reads via MiXCR and lists one record per CDR3 protein. This sample yields hundreds of thousands of distinct CDR3 sequences, of which around 14% are seen a single time; around 25% belongs to the top ten. After removal of 0 bases from V and 10 bases from J, the junction contained 10 bases not matched to a gene. The germline V gene encodes CDR1 LGHNA and CDR2 YNFKEQ. This CDR3 has 16 residues. The chain links TRBV4-2 to TRBJ2-2; 8 nucleotides match TRBD2. The sequence came from a young woman with Graves' hyperthyroidism. The sample comprised blood. For the CDR3, the DNA is TGTGCCAGCAGCCAAGAGCACGGGAGGGCCCCCGAGGAGCTGTTTTTT. It yields the protein CASSQEHGRAPEELFF.